This T cell receptor beta chain was sequenced during a study of response to subunit inactivated influenza vaccine. General study findings and limits: Authors suggested each seasonal influenza vaccination recruits few new T cells.

TCRdb recomputed calls from the RT-PCR reads with MiXCR, one row per CDR3 protein. The sample contains fewer than 800,000 distinct CDR3 sequences, approximately 14% of which appear only once. The sample holds many counts of this clonotype. Its antigen is as yet unknown. CDR1 SGHRS and CDR2 YFSETQ come from the germline V gene. CDR3 size: 13 residues. V lost 8 bases and J 0 bases, leaving 6 bases between the germline ends. The TCR originated in a man over 45 who received an inactivated influenza vaccine. Sequenced here: PBMCs from blood, sampled roughly 13 days after vaccination. The rearrangement joins TRBV5-1 to TRBJ2-6; D gene ambiguous. The CDR3 DNA reads as TGCGCCAGTCAGGACTCTGGGGCCAACGTCCTGACTTTC. Translated, it gives CASQDSGANVLTF.